What follows is one TCR beta chain and its context. The CDR3 runs to 17 residues. V was clipped by 5 bases and J by 5 bases, with 24 bases between them. Germline V gives CDR1 SGHVS, CDR2 FQNEAQ. This record belongs to a study of OX40 agonist ivuxolimab in advanced cancers. For the study at large: Ivuxolimab, an agonist antibody against OX40 (CD134), was given to patients.

Using immunoSEQ multiplex PCR, the repertoire was profiled, and TCRdb retains in-frame clones only, with some absent. There are about 50,000 clones in the sample; about nine tenths occur only once, and 5.5% to 7% lies in the top ten. The TCR was taken from an adult with an advanced solid tumor such as melanoma, head and neck, liver or kidney cancer. The chain couples TRBV7-8 to TRBJ1-1; D gene unclear. This material consisted of CD4+ or CD8+ T cells sorted from blood, taken in a trial of the OX40 agonist ivuxolimab. The CDR3 reads CASSKSSPTGFGTEAFF. The CDR3 DNA sequence: TGTGCCAGCAGCAAATCCTCGCCGACCGGGTTTGGGACTGAAGCTTTCTTT. Full variable domain (rest looked up from reference TRBV7-8 and TRBJ1-1): GAGVSQSPRYKVAKRGQDVALRCDPISGHVSLFWYQQALGQGPEFLTYFQNEAQLDKSGLPSDRFFAERPEGSVSTLKIQRTQQEDSAVYLCASSKSSPTGFGTEAFFGQGTRLTVV.